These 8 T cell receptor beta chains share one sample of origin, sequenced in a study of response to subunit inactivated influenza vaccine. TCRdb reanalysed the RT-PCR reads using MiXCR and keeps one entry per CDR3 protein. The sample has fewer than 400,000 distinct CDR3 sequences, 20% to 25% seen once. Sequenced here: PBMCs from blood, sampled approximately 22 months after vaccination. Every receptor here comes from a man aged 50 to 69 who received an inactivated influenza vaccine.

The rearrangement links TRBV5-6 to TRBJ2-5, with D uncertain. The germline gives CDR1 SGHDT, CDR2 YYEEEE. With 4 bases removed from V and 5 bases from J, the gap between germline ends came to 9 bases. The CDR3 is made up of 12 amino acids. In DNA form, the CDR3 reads TGTGCCAGCAGCATGGTTAGGGAGACCCAGTACTTC. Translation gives CASSMVRETQYF.

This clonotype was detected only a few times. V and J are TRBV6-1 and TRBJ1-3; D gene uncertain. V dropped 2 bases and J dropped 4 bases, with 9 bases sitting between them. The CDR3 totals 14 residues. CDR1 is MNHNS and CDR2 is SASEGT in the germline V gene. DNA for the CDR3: TGTGCCAGCAGTGAACCTCGTAAGGGAAACACCATATATTTT. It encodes CASSEPRKGNTIYF.

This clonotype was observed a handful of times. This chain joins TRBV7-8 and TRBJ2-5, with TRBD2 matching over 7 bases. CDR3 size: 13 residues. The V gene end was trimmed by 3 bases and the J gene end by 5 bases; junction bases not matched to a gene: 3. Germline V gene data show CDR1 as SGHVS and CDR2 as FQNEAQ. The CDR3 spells CASSFRGDETQYF. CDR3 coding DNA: TGTGCCAGCAGCTTTCGGGGGGACGAGACCCAGTACTTC.

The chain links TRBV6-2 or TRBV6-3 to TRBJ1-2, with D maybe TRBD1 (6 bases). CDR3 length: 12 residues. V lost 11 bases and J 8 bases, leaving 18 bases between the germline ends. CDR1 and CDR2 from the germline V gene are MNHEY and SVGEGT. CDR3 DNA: TGTGCCGTAGGCGGGGGCCCCTTCGGCTACACCTTC. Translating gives CAVGGGPFGYTF.

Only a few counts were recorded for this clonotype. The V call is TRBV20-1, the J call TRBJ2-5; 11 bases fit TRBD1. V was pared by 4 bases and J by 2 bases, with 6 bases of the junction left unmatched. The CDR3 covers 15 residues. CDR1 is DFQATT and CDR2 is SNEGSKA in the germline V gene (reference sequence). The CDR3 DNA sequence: TGCAGTGCTACAGGGACAGGGGGTAAACAAGAGACCCAGTACTTC. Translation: CSATGTGGKQETQYF.

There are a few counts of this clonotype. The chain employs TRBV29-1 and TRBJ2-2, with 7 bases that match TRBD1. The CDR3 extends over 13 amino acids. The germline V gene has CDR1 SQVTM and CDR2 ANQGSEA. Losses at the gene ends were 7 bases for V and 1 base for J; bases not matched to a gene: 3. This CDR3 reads CSGRQGNTGELFF. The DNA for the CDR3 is TGCAGCGGGAGACAGGGGAACACCGGGGAGCTGTTTTTT.

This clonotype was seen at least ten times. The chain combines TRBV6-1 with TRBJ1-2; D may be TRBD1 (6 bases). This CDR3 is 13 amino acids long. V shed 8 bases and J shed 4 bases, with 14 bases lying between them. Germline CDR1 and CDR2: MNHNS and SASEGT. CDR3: CASVVQGIYGYTF. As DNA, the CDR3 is TGTGCCAGCGTAGTTCAGGGGATCTATGGCTACACCTTC.

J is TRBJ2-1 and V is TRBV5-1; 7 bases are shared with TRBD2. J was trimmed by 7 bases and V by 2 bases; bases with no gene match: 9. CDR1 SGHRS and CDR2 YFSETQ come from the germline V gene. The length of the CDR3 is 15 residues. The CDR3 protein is CASSFMGAGGNEQFF. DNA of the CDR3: TGCGCCAGCAGCTTTATGGGAGCCGGGGGGAATGAGCAGTTCTTC.